Listed below are T cell receptor beta chains from one sample, sequenced in a study of cytomegalovirus exposure and HLA in healthy donors. Clones were sequenced by immunoSEQ multiplex PCR, and TCRdb holds only the in-frame ones, with some missing. This table holds about 170,000 clones, around 73% found once. Specimen: PBMCs. The receptors derive from a young woman in good health and CMV-seropositive. The CDR3 runs from the conserved cysteine through the conserved F or W. A D gene is named only where the DNA matches it firmly. Clone size, where shown, is once, few, many, or a class for clones that have expanded.

>-|many|TRBV21-1|TRBJ1-5
TGTGCCAGCAGTAGGGGGACGGATCAGCCCCAGCATTTT
CASSRGTDQPQHF
>-|-|TRBV2|TRBJ2-4
TGTGCCAGCAGTGAAGGGTTAGCGGACATTCAGTACTTC
CASSEGLADIQYF
>-|-|TRBV2|TRBJ1-6
TGTGCCAGCAGAGTTGCGGCAAGCTCCTATAATTCACCCCTCCACTTT
CASRVAASSYNSPLHF
>TRBD1|-|TRBV5-6|TRBJ1-5
TGTGCCAGCAGCCCAGGACAGGGTCTGCCCCAGCATTTT
CASSPGQGLPQHF
>TRBD1|-|TRBV7-7|TRBJ2-5
TGTGCTAGCAGCTCTATCGGACAGGGCGGGGAGACCCAGTACTTC
CASSSIGQGGETQYF
>TRBD2|-|TRBV4-3|TRBJ2-3
TGCGCCAGCAGCGTGGGCGGGGGGGCCTTAGATACGCAGTATTTT
CASSVGGGALDTQYF
>-|once|TRBV25-1|TRBJ1-1
TGTGCCAGCGATCCGGGGGTTAAAACTGAAGCTTTCTTT
CASDPGVKTEAFF
>TRBD1|-|TRBV5-4|TRBJ1-1
TGTGCCAGCAGCTTGGATGGGACAGCAAACACTGAAGCTTTCTTT
CASSLDGTANTEAFF
>-|few|TRBV6-6|TRBJ2-3
TGTGCCAGCAGTTCTCCCGATACGCAGTATTTT
CASSSPDTQYF
>TRBD1|few|TRBV6-1|TRBJ1-2
TGTGCCAGCACCGGTACAGGGGGAATGAGCTATGGCTACACCTTC
CASTGTGGMSYGYTF
>TRBD2|-|TRBV25-1|TRBJ2-3
TGTGCCAGCAGTGAATATGGGACTAGCGGGGGCCTCACAGATACGCAGTATTTT
CASSEYGTSGGLTDTQYF
>-|-|TRBV6-1|TRBJ2-3
TGTGCCAGCAGTGAAGATGGCGGGGCCACAGATACGCAGTATTTT
CASSEDGGATDTQYF
>-|-|TRBV27|TRBJ2-7
TGTGCCAGCAGTTTCTTAGGTCTGGCAGGGAACAGCAACGAGCAGTACTTC
CASSFLGLAGNSNEQYF
>-|-|TRBV25-1|TRBJ2-1
TGTGCCAGCAGTGAATTCCCAAACTACCCTCCCAATGAGCAGTTCTTC
CASSEFPNYPPNEQFF
>TRBD1|few|TRBV2|TRBJ1-5
TGTGCCAGCAGGACCCCCGCGGGACAGGGTAGCAATCAGCCCCAGCATTTT
CASRTPAGQGSNQPQHF
>TRBD1|few|TRBV13|TRBJ1-6
TGTGCCAGCAGCTTAGGGTCAGGGGGGCATTCACCCCTCCACTTT
CASSLGSGGHSPLHF
>-|-|TRBV4-1|TRBJ2-2
TGCGCCAGCAGCCCCGGAAGGGGCGAGCGGGTATCCACCGGGGAGCTGTTTTTT
CASSPGRGERVSTGELFF
>-|-|TRBV7-7|TRBJ2-2
TGTGCTAGCAGCTTAGCAGCGGCAACCGGGGAGCTGTTTTTT
CASSLAAATGELFF
>-|-|TRBV5-4|TRBJ2-3
TGTGCCAGCAGCTTGGCGGGGGGCGCTAGCACAGATACGCAGTATTTT
CASSLAGGASTDTQYF
>TRBD1|-|TRBV5-1|TRBJ1-1
TGCGCCAGCAGCTTGGCCGGGGGACAGGGGGCGGGTGAAGCTTTCTTT
CASSLAGGQGAGEAFF
>-|-|TRBV11-2|TRBJ1-1
TGTGCCAGCAGCTCAGATGGGAGGGTTCACACTGAAGCTTTCTTT
CASSSDGRVHTEAFF
>TRBD1|-|TRBV4-3|TRBJ1-5
TGCGCCAGCAGTTCAGGGGGCTTAGAAAATCAGCCCCAGCATTTT
CASSSGGLENQPQHF
>TRBD1|-|TRBV6-6|TRBJ1-5
TGTGCCAGCAGGGGACAGGAAAATCAGCCCCAGCATTTT
CASRGQENQPQHF
>TRBD2|-|TRBV11-1|TRBJ2-5
TGTGCCAGCAGCTCGGCGGGGGGGCCCTGGGAGACCCAGTACTTC
CASSSAGGPWETQYF
>TRBD1|-|TRBV7-9|TRBJ1-3
TGTGCCAGCAGCCCCCTAGCAGGGGGATACACCATATATTTT
CASSPLAGGYTIYF
>-|-|TRBV15|TRBJ1-2
TGTGCCACCAGCATCTCGCTGAACTATGGCTACACTTTC
CATSISLNYGYTF
>-|-|TRBV9|TRBJ2-4
TGTGCCAGCAGCGTAGCTTGTTGGGGACTAGCCAAAAACATTCAGTACTTC
CASSVACWGLAKNIQYF
>-|-|TRBV6-6|TRBJ1-2
TGTGCCAGCACCGACGGGGCGGGGGGTAACTATGGCTACACCTTC
CASTDGAGGNYGYTF
>-|-|TRBV7-2|TRBJ2-3
TGTGCCAGCAGCTTAGAGGCGGGGTTTACAGATACGCAGTATTTT
CASSLEAGFTDTQYF
>TRBD2|-|TRBV7-8|TRBJ2-3
TGTGCCAGCACTAGCGGGGGGAACACAGATACGCAGTATTTT
CASTSGGNTDTQYF
>TRBD2|-|TRBV6-5|TRBJ2-5
TGTGCCAGCAGTAAACCTAGCGGGGGCCAGGAGACCCAGTACTTC
CASSKPSGGQETQYF
>-|-|TRBV7-2|TRBJ1-4
TGTGCCAGCAGCTTACAGCAGGGTGAAAAACTGTTTTTT
CASSLQQGEKLFF
>-|-|TRBV5-6|TRBJ2-3
TGTGCCAGCAGCCAGGAGGGGAAGAGCACAGATACGCAGTATTTT
CASSQEGKSTDTQYF
>-|-|TRBV9|TRBJ2-7
TGTGCCAGCAGCGTAATCCCGGGAACCTACGAGCAGTACTTC
CASSVIPGTYEQYF
>TRBD1|-|TRBV2|TRBJ2-7
TGCGCCAGCAGTGAGTCTCTGGACAGGGGGTCTTACGAGCAGTACTTC
CASSESLDRGSYEQYF
>-|-|TRBV11-3|TRBJ2-2
TGTGCCAGCAGCTTAGTCAGACTCAACAACCCGAACACCGGGGAGCTGTTTTTT
CASSLVRLNNPNTGELFF
>-|-|TRBV28|TRBJ1-4
TGTGCCAGCAGTTTAGACGGAACACAGGGTTCAACTAATGAAAAACTGTTTTTT
CASSLDGTQGSTNEKLFF
>-|few|TRBV28|TRBJ1-5
TGTGCCAGCAGTACAGGGTTGGGTCAGCCCCAGCATTTT
CASSTGLGQPQHF
>-|-|TRBV10-3|TRBJ1-2
TGTGCCATCAGTGAATCTAACAGGGCTCCCTCGGGGGGCTACACCTTC
CAISESNRAPSGGYTF
>-|-|TRBV7-9|TRBJ1-6
TGTGCCAGCTCTAGGGTTGTACAGGATTCACCCCTCCACTTT
CASSRVVQDSPLHF
>TRBD2|-|TRBV27|TRBJ2-2
TGTGCCAGCAGTTTGGTGCCGCGGGGGGACACCGGGGAGCTGTTTTTT
CASSLVPRGDTGELFF
>TRBD2|-|TRBV5-1|TRBJ2-5
TGCGCCAGCAGCTTGGTAGCGGGGGAAGAGACCCAGTACTTC
CASSLVAGEETQYF
>-|-|TRBV29-1|TRBJ2-1
TGCAGCGTTGAAACACCTCGGGGTGAGCAGTTCTTC
CSVETPRGEQFF
>TRBD2|-|TRBV7-6|TRBJ2-6
TGTGCCAGCAGCTTAGGTAGCGGGGGGCACTCTGGGGCCAACGTCCTGACTTTC
CASSLGSGGHSGANVLTF
>-|-|TRBV4-1|TRBJ2-2
TGCGCCAGCAGTCGGGCTAGCGTGACCGGGGAGCTGTTTTTT
CASSRASVTGELFF
>TRBD2|-|TRBV2|TRBJ2-2
TGTGCCAGCAGAGCGGGACTAGCGGGTTTCACCGGGGAGCTGTTTTTT
CASRAGLAGFTGELFF
>-|-|TRBV6-5|TRBJ1-3
TGTGCCAGCAGTTCCCTCCGAGGGACTGGAAACACCATATATTTT
CASSSLRGTGNTIYF
>TRBD1|-|TRBV29-1|TRBJ2-7
TGCAGCGCTTACAGGGGATGGGAGCAGTACTTC
CSAYRGWEQYF
>-|-|TRBV5-1|TRBJ1-2
TGCGCCAGCAGTCCCCCGGGTTCCGGCTTTGGCTACACCTTC
CASSPPGSGFGYTF
>-|few|TRBV14|TRBJ1-2
TGTGCCAGCAGCCCAGGTACCAGCTATGGCTACACCTTC
CASSPGTSYGYTF
>-|-|TRBV19|TRBJ2-2
TGTGCCAGTAGTCCGCGGCCCACCCCAACCGGGGAGCTGTTTTTT
CASSPRPTPTGELFF
>-|-|TRBV2|TRBJ1-4
TGTGCCAGCAGCTTGGAGCAGACAACTAATGAAAAACTGTTTTTT
CASSLEQTTNEKLFF